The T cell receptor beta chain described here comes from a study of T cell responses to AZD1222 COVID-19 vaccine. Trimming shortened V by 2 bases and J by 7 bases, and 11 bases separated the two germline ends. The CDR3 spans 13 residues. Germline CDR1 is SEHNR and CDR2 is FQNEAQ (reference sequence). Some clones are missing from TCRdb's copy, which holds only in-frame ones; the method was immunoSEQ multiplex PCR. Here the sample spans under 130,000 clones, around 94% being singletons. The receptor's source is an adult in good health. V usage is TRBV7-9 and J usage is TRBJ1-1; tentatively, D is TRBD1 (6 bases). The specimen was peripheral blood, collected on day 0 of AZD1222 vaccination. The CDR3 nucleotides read TGTGCCAGCAGCTTAAGGCAGGGGAGTGAAGCTTTCTTT. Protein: CASSLRQGSEAFF.